The clone carrying this T cell receptor (beta chain) was detected many times. Its antigen remains unknown. The sequenced template was RNA, covering the TCR beta CDR3 region. RT-PCR with HTBI primers came first, then second-round multiplex PCR. TCRdb ran MiXCR on the multiplex PCR reads and lists one entry per CDR3 protein. The data hold 200,000 to 250,000 distinct CDR3 sequences, with under 30% observed a single time. The sample is drawn from a study of Graves' ophthalmopathy and Graves' hyperthyroidism. Study-wide points: The authors also found most expanded thyroid clonotypes above 0.001 frequency in blood.

The clonotype originates from a man in his fifties with Graves' ophthalmopathy. Sequenced sample: peripheral blood.

The CDR3 sequence: CASGDGGGKNIQYF. CDR3 nucleotide sequence: TGTGCCAGCGGGGATGGGGGGGGCAAAAACATTCAGTACTTC. J is TRBJ2-4 and V is TRBV27; 7 bases map to TRBD2. Germline V CDR1 and CDR2: MNHEY, SMNVEV (reference sequence). The CDR3 runs 14 residues. Trimming cost V 8 bases and J 3 bases; bases outside gene matches: 7.